Shown below are 6 T cell receptor beta chains from a single sample sequenced in a study of tumor-infiltrating lymphocytes in primary liver carcinoma. Making TCR beta cDNA involved around 540 ng total RNA and a constant-region primer. Each TCR beta library was derived from three nested multiplex PCR rounds that employed slightly modified ARM-PCR. Researchers ran the first two PCR rounds for roughly 10 cycles each with TRBV1-TRBV30 forward primers and a C-beta reverse primer. TCRdb ran MiXCR on the multiplex PCR reads and lists one entry per CDR3 protein. Here the sample spans approximately 92,000 distinct CDR3 sequences, about 70% being singletons. Unsorted bulk tissue of about 20-31 mg yielded co-extracted RNA and DNA. Sample: tumor-adjacent normal liver tissue. Receptor source: a man aged 35 to 55 with primary liver carcinoma and hepatitis B virus infection.

Worth noting for this clonotype: Relative to the germline gene, one junction end is altered; a read error may explain this. The rearrangement joins TRBV4-1 to TRBJ2-1, with D maybe TRBD1 (6 bases). In germline, CDR1 is MGHRA, CDR2 YSYEKL. The CDR3 totals 15 residues. The CDR3 protein is CANSQELQGLGEQFF. The CDR3 DNA sequence: TGCGCCAACAGCCAAGAACTACAGGGTTTAGGGGAGCAGTTCTTC.

CDR3 region: CASSKTRGDGYTF. CDR3 DNA sequence: TGTGCCAGCAGCAAAACCCGGGGGGACGGCTACACCTTC. The chain has TRBV21-1 and TRBJ1-2; no check of the table's D call, TRBD1, against the DNA was made. TRBV21-1 is annotated as a pseudogene. The CDR3 totals 13 residues.

As regards this clonotype: At one boundary the junction diverges from the germline segment, which might be a read error. The rearrangement joins TRBV11-2 to TRBJ2-6; D may be TRBD1 (5 bases). In germline, CDR1 is SGHAT, CDR2 FQNNGV. The CDR3 extends over 14 amino acids. CDR3 in amino acids: CASSLVSGANFLTF. The CDR3 bases are TGTGCCAGCAGCTTAGTTTCTGGGGCCAACTTCCTGACTTTT.

In the case of this clonotype: A read error may explain this, as a much larger clone is one base away. V gene TRBV4-1 combines with J gene TRBJ2-7, with 11 bases matching TRBD2. The CDR3 sequence is 18 residues long. Germline CDR1 is MGHRA and CDR2 is YSYEKL. CDR3 sequence reads: CASNQEWGSGRGTYEQYF. CDR3 nucleotide sequence: TGCGCCAGCAACCAAGAGTGGGGTAGCGGGAGGGGGACCTACGAGCAGTACTTC.

Notes on this clonotype: This may stem from a read error, because a much larger clone lies one nucleotide away. This chain links TRBV14 with TRBJ2-7; D is perhaps TRBD1 (6 bases). CDR3 length equals 14 residues. The germline CDR1 and CDR2 sequences are SGHDN and FVKESK. CDR3 protein: CASIQRDTHYEQYF. The CDR3 coding sequence is TGTGCCAGCATCCAAAGGGACACCCATTACGAGCAGTACTTC.

The table lists this clonotype with a count of one. The CDR3 does not close with the conserved phenylalanine or tryptophan, likely indicating a read error. The chain joins TRBV6-5 to TRBJ2-3; 10 nucleotides line up with TRBD1. CDR3 length equals 13 residues. V trimming: 6 bases; J trimming: 9 bases; junction bases outside the gene matches: 6. Germline V CDR1 and CDR2: MNHEY, SVGAGI. CDR3 DNA: TGTGCCAGCAGGAAGACAGGGGGCGCGACGCAGTATTAT. As protein: CASRKTGGATQYY.